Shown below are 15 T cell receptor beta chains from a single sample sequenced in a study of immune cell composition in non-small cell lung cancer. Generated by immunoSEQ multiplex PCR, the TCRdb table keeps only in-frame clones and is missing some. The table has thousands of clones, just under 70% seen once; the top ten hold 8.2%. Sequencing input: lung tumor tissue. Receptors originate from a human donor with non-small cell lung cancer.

The CDR3 coding sequence is TGTGCCAGCGGACGATGGGGGGGAGGGGATACGCAGTATTTT. It yields the protein CASGRWGGGDTQYF. The rearrangement links TRBV11-2 to TRBJ2-3; 7 bases line up with TRBD2. J gave up 6 bases and V 8 bases, and 11 bases lay outside the gene matches. Germline assignment: CDR1 SGHAT and CDR2 FQNNGV. The CDR3 spans 14 residues.

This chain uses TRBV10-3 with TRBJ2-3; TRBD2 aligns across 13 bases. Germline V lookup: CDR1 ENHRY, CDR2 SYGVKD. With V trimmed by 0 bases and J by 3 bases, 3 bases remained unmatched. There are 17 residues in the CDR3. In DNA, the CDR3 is TGTGCCATCAGTGAGTCAGGGACTAGCGGGGTAACAGATACGCAGTATTTT. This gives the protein CAISESGTSGVTDTQYF.

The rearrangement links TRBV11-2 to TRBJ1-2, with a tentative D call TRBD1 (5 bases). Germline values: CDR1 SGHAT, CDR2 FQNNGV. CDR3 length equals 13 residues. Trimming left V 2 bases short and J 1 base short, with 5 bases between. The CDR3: CASSLQGNYGYTF. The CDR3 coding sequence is TGTGCCAGCAGCTTACAGGGTAACTATGGCTACACCTTC. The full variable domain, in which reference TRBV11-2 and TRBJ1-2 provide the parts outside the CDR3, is EAGVAQSPRYKIIEKRQSVAFWCNPISGHATLYWYQQILGQGPKLLIQFQNNGVVDDSQLPKDRFSAERLKGVDSTLKIQPAKLEDSAVYLCASSLQGNYGYTFGSGTRLTVV.

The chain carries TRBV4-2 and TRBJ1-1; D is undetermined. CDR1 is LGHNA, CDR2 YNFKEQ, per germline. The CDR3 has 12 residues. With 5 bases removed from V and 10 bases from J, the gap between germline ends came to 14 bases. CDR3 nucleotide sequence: TGTGCCAGCAGCTTGGATTGGCGGGGAGCTTTCTTT. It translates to CASSLDWRGAFF.

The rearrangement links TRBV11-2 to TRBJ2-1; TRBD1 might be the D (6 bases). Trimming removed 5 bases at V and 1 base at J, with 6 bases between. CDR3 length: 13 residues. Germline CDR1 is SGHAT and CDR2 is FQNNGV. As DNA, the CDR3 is TGTGCCAGCAGCACAGGGTCCTACAATGAGCAGTTCTTC. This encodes CASSTGSYNEQFF.

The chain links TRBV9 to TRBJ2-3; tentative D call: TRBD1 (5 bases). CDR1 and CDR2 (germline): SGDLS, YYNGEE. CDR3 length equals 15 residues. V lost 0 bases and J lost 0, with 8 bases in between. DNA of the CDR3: TGTGCCAGCAGCGTAGACGACAGTAGCACAGATACGCAGTATTTT. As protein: CASSVDDSSTDTQYF. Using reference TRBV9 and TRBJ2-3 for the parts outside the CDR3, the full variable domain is DSGVTQTPKHLITATGQRVTLRCSPRSGDLSVYWYQQSLDQGLQFLIQYYNGEERAKGNILERFSAQQFPDLHSELNLSSLELGDSALYFCASSVDDSSTDTQYFGPGTRLTVL.

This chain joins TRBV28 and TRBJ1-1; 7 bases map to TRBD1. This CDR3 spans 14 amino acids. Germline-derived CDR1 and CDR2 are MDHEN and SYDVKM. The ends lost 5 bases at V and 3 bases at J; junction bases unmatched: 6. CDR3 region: CASSATGQYTEAFF. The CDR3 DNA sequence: TGTGCCAGCAGTGCAACGGGACAGTACACTGAAGCTTTCTTT.

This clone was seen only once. DNA for the CDR3: TGTGCCAGCAGCTTAGGAACAGCCCCAGATACGCAGTATTTT. This translates into CASSLGTAPDTQYF. This chain joins TRBV11-1 and TRBJ2-3; no definite D call. Germline CDR1 reads SGHAT; CDR2 reads FQDESV (reference sequence). Trimming took off 1 base at V and 4 bases at J, with 9 bases between the two ends. This CDR3 is built from 14 residues.

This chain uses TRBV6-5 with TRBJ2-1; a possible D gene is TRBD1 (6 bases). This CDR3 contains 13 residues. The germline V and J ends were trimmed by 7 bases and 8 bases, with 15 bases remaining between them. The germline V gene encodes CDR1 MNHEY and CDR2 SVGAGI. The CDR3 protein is CASTNRVRDEQFF. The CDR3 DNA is TGTGCCAGCACCAACAGGGTTAGGGATGAGCAGTTCTTC.

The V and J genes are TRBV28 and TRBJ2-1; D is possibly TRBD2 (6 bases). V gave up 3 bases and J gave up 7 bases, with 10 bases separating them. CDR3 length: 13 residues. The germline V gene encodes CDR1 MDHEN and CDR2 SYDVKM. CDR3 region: CASSLGGLNEQFF. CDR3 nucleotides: TGTGCCAGCAGTTTGGGGGGTTTAAATGAGCAGTTCTTC.

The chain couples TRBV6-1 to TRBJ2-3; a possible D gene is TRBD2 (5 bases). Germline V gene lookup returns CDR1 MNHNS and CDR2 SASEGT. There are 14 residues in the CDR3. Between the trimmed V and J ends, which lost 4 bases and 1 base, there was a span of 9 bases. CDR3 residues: CASSVRAGTDTQYF. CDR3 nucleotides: TGTGCCAGCAGTGTGAGGGCCGGCACAGATACGCAGTATTTT.

The CDR3 coding sequence is TGTGCCAGCAGTTGGGGGGGACGGACCAACACTGAAGCTTTCTTT. Protein product: CASSWGGRTNTEAFF. This chain links TRBV27 with TRBJ1-1; tentative D call: TRBD1 (5 bases). This CDR3 is built from 15 residues. CDR1 is MNHEY, CDR2 SMNVEV, per germline (reference sequence). V shed 4 bases and J shed 2 bases, with 14 bases lying between them.

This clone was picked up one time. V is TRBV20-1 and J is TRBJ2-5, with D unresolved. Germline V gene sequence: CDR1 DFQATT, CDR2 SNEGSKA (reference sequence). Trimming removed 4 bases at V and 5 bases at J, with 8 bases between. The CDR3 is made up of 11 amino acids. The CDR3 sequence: CSATPSETQYF. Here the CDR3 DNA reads TGCAGTGCTACCCCCTCGGAGACCCAGTACTTC.

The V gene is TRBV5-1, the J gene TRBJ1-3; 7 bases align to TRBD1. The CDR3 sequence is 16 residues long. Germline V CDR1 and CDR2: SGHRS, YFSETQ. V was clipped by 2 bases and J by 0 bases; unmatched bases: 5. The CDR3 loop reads CASSLQTGFSGNTIYF. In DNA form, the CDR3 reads TGCGCCAGCAGCTTACAGACAGGGTTCTCTGGAAACACCATATATTTT. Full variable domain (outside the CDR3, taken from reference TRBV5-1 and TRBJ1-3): KAGVTQTPRYLIKTRGQQVTLSCSPISGHRSVSWYQQTPGQGLQFLFEYFSETQRNKGNFPGRFSGRQFSNSRSEMNVSTLELGDSALYLCASSLQTGFSGNTIYFGEGSWLTVV.

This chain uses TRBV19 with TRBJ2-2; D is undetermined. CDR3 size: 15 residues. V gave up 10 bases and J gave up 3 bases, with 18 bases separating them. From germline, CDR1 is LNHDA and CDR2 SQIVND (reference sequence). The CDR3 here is CANTPPIPYTGELFF. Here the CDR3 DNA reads TGTGCCAATACACCACCCATCCCTTACACCGGGGAGCTGTTTTTT.